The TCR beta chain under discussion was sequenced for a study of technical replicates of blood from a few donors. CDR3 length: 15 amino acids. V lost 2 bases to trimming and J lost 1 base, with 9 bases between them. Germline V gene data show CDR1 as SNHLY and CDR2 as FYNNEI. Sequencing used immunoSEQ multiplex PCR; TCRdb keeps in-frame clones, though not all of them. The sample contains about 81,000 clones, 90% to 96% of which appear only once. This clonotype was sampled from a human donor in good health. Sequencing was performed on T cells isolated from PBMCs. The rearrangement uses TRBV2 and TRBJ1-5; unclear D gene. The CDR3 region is CASSETSGSNQPQHF. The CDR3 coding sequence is TGTGCCAGCAGTGAAACCTCGGGGAGCAATCAGCCCCAGCATTTT.